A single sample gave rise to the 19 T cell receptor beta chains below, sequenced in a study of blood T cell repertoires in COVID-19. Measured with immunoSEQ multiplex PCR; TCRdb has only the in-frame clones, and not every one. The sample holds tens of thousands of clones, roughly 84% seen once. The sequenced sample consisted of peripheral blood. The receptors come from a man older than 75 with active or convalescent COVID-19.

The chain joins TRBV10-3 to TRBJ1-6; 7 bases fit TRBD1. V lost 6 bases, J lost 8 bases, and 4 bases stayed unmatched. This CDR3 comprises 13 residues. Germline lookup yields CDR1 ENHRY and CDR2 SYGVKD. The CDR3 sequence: CAIRRTGDSPLHF. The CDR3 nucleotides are TGTGCCATCAGGAGGACAGGAGATTCACCCCTCCACTTT.

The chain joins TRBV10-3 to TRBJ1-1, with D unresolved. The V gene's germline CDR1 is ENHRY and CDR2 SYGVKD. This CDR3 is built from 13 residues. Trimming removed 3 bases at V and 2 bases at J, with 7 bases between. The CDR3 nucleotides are TGTGCCATCAGTGATGCAACAAACACTGAAGCTTTCTTT. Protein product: CAISDATNTEAFF.

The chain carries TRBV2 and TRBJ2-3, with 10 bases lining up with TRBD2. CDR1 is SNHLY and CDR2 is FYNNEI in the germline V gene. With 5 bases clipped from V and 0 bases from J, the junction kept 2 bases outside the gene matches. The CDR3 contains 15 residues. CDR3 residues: CASSLTSGSTDTQYF. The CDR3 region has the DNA TGTGCCAGCAGTCTGACTAGCGGGAGCACAGATACGCAGTATTTT.

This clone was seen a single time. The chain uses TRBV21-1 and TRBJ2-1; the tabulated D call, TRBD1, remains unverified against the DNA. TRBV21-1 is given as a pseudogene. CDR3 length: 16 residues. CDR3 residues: CASSKGQPLSYNEQFF. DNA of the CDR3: TGTGCCAGCAGCAAGGGACAACCTCTCTCCTACAATGAGCAGTTCTTC.

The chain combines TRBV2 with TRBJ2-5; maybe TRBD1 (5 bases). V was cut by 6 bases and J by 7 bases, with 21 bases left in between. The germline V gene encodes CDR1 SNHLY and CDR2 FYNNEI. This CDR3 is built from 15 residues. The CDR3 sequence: CASRPITGPMGTQYF. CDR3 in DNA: TGTGCCAGCAGGCCGATAACAGGCCCAATGGGGACCCAGTACTTC. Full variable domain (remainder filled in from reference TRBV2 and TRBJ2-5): EPEVTQTPSHQVTQMGQEVILRCVPISNHLYFYWYRQILGQKVEFLVSFYNNEISEKSEIFDDQFSVERPDGSNFTLKIRSTKLEDSAMYFCASRPITGPMGTQYFGPGTRLLVL.

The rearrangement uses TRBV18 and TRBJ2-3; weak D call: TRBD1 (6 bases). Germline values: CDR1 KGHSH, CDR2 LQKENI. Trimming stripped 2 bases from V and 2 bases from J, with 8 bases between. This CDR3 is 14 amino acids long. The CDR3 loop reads CASSPGQPTDTQYF. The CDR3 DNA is TGTGCCAGCTCACCAGGACAGCCCACAGATACGCAGTATTTT.

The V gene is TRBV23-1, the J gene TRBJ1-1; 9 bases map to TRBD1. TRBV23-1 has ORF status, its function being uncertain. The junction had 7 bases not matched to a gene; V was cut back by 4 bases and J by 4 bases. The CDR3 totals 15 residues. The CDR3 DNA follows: TGCGCCAGCAGTCCACGGGGACAGGGTATCACTGAAGCTTTCTTT. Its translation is CASSPRGQGITEAFF.

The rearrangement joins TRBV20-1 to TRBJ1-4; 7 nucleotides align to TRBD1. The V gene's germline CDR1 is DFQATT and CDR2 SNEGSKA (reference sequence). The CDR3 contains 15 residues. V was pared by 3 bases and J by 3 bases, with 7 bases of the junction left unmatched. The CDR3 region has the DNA TGCAGTGCTAGTAGCGCGGGACAGCCTAATGAAAAACTGTTTTTT. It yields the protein CSASSAGQPNEKLFF.

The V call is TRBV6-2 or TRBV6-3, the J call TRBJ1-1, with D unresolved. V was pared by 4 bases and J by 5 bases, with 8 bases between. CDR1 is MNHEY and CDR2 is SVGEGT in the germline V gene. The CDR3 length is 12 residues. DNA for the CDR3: TGTGCCAGCAGTTCGGGTTGGACTGAAGCTTTCTTT. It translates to CASSSGWTEAFF.

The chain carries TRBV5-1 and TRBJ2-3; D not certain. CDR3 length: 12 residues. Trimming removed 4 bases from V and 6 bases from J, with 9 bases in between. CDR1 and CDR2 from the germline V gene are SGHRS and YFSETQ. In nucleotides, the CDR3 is TGCGCCAGCAGCCCCCCTGCGGATACGCAGTATTTT. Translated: CASSPPADTQYF. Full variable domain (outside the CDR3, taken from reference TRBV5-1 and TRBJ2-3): KAGVTQTPRYLIKTRGQQVTLSCSPISGHRSVSWYQQTPGQGLQFLFEYFSETQRNKGNFPGRFSGRQFSNSRSEMNVSTLELGDSALYLCASSPPADTQYFGPGTRLTVL.

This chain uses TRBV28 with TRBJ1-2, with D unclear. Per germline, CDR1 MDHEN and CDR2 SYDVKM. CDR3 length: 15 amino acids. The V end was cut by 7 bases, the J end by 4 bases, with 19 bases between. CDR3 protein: CASTFLAGLGYGYTF. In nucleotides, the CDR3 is TGTGCCAGCACCTTTTTGGCAGGCTTGGGCTATGGCTACACCTTC.

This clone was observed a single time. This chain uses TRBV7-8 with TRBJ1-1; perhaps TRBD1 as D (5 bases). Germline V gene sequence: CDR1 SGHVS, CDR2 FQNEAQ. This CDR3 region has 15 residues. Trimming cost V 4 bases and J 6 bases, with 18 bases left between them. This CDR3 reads CASSSRVQALAEAFF. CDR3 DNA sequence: TGTGCCAGCAGCTCCCGTGTACAGGCCCTTGCTGAAGCTTTCTTT.

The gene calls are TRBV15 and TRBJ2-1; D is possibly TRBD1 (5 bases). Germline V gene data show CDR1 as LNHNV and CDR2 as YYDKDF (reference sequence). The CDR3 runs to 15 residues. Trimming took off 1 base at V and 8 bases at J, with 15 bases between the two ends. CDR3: CATSRGVTLGHEQFF. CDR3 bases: TGTGCCACCAGCAGAGGTGTGACTTTGGGGCATGAGCAGTTCTTC.

This CDR3 is CASSKVGQGETQYF. The CDR3 DNA reads as TGTGCCAGCAGCAAGGTGGGACAGGGAGAGACCCAGTACTTC. The chain carries TRBV21-1 and TRBJ2-5; the table's D call TRBD1 went unverified against the DNA. TRBV21-1 is a known pseudogene. The length of the CDR3 is 14 residues.

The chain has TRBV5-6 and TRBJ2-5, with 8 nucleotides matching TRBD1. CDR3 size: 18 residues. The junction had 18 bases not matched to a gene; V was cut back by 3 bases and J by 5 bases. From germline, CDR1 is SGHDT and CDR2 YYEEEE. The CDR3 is CASSSVSQGAGGRETQYF. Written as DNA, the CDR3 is TGTGCCAGCAGCTCGGTCTCCCAGGGGGCAGGTGGCCGGGAGACCCAGTACTTC.

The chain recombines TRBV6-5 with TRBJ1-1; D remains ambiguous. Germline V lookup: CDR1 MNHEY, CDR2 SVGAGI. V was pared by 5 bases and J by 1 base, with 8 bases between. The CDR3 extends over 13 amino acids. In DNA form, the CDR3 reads TGTGCCAGCAGTCTCCGACAGAACACTGAAGCTTTCTTT. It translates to CASSLRQNTEAFF.

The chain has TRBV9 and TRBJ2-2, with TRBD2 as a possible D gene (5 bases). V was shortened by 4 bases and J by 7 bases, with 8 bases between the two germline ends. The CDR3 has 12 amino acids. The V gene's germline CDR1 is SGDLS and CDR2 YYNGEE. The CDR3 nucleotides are TGTGCCAGCAGCCTCGGGGTCGGGGAGCTGTTTTTT. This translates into CASSLGVGELFF.

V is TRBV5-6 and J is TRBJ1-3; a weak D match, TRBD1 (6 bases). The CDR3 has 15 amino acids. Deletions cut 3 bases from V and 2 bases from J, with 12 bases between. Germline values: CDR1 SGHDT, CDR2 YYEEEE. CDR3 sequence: CASSYDRWAGNTIYF. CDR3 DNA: TGTGCCAGCAGCTACGACAGGTGGGCTGGAAACACCATATATTTT. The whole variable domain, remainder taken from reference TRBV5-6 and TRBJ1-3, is DAGVTQSPTHLIKTRGQQVTLRCSPKSGHDTVSWYQQALGQGPQFIFQYYEEEERQRGNFPDRFSGHQFPNYSSELNVNALLLGDSALYLCASSYDRWAGNTIYFGEGSWLTVV.

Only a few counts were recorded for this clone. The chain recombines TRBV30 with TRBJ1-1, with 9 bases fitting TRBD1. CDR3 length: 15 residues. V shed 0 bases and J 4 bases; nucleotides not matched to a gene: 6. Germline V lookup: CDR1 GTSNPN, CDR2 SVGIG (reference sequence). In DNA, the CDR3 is TGTGCCTGGAGTGTAAGGGGACAGGGAAGCACTGAAGCTTTCTTT. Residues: CAWSVRGQGSTEAFF.